This TCR beta chain was retrieved from a study of shared clonotypes between healthy human individuals. Findings and limits, study-wide: Enrolling few donors narrowed the genetic and exposure-history diversity that was represented.

TCRdb's table, derived via immunoSEQ multiplex PCR, lists solely in-frame clones and lacks some. Counted here are hundreds of thousands of clones, around two thirds occurring once; the ten biggest clones make up roughly 1.7%. A word on this clone: Its target is not known.

The CDR3 runs 14 residues. V lost 5 bases, J lost 2 bases, and 11 bases lay in between. Germline CDR1 and CDR2: MDHEN and SYDVKM. The chain carries TRBV28 and TRBJ2-3; D might be TRBD1 or TRBD2, each matching 5 bases. This clonotype was obtained from a woman aged 25 to 45 in good health. Sequencing input: memory CD4+ T cells sorted from blood. The subset: CD45RA-negative fraction. The CDR3 here is CASSPWDHTDTQYF. The DNA for the CDR3 is TGTGCCAGCAGTCCGTGGGACCACACAGATACGCAGTATTTT.